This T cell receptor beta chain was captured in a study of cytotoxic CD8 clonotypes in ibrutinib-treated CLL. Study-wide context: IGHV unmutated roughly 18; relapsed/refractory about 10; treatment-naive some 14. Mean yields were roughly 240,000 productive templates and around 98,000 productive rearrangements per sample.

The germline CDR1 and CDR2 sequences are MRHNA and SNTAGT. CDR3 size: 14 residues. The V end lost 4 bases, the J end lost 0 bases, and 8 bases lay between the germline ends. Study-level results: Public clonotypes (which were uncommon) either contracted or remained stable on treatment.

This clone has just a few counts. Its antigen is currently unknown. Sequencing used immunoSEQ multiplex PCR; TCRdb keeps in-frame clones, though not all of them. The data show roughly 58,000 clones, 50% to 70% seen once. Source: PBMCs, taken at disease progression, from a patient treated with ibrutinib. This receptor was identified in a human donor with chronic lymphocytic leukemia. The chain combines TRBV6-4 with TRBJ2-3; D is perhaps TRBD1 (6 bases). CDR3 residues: CASSGTASTDTQYF. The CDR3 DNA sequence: TGTGCCAGCAGTGGGACAGCTAGCACAGATACGCAGTATTTT.